The clone carrying this T cell receptor beta chain was observed a few times. The CDR3 is 16 amino acids. J lost 4 bases, V lost 3 bases, and 12 bases had no gene match. Germline lookup yields CDR1 GTSNPN and CDR2 SVGIG (reference sequence). Indicated time point: pre-sensitization, week 0. Treatment here: therapeutic diphenylcyclopropenone sensitization with weekly scalp DPC. The record originates from a study of human T cells and chemical hapten exposure. MiXCR, run by TCRdb on the RACE reads, gives a single entry per CDR3 protein. The table lists about 380,000 distinct CDR3 sequences, 4.5% to 5.5% of them singletons, with around 2.6% in the top ten.

Sequenced here: whole blood, sampled in connection with sensitization to the hapten diphenylcyclopropenone (DPC). The sequence derives from a woman aged 50 to 60 with alopecia areata. Some clones in this sample may be carry-over from other donors' samples. The V and J genes are TRBV30 and TRBJ2-3, with 8 bases fitting TRBD2. The CDR3 is CAWSDGRAEFADTQYF. CDR3 sequence (DNA): TGTGCCTGGAGCGACGGGAGGGCCGAATTTGCAGATACGCAGTATTTT.